The 11 T cell receptor beta chains given below trace back to one sample, sequenced in a study of shared clonotypes between healthy human individuals. The table came from immunoSEQ multiplex PCR; TCRdb's copy has only in-frame clones and leaves some out. This sample has about 990,000 clones, with 78% found just once. Source material: memory CD4+ T cells from PBMCs. Described subset: CD45RA-negative fraction. The receptor source for this set is a man aged 18-30 years in good health. Some clones in this sample may be carry-over from other donors' samples.

Only one count was recorded for this clone. The chain links TRBV6-1 to TRBJ2-7; D is unclear. The CDR3 loop spans 13 amino acids. Trimming took 2 bases from V and 7 from J, leaving 12 bases between them. Per germline, CDR1 MNHNS and CDR2 SASEGT. Here the CDR3 reads CASSEQKGSEQYF. CDR3 DNA: TGTGCCAGCAGTGAACAAAAGGGAAGTGAGCAGTACTTC.

The chain joins TRBV19 to TRBJ2-7; 10 nucleotides match TRBD2. This CDR3 spans 15 amino acids. CDR1 is LNHDA and CDR2 is SQIVND in the germline V gene (reference sequence). V gave up 4 bases and J gave up 0 bases; unmatched junction bases: 3. CDR3 region: CASSTSSGSSYEQYF. The CDR3 coding sequence is TGTGCCAGTAGTACATCTAGCGGGAGCTCCTACGAGCAGTACTTC.

The chain is built from TRBV9 and TRBJ1-2; 8 positions match TRBD1. The V gene's germline CDR1 is SGDLS and CDR2 YYNGEE. CDR3 length: 15 residues. With V trimmed by 0 bases and J by 5 bases, 6 bases remained unmatched. DNA of the CDR3: TGTGCCAGCAGCGTAGCGCCAGGGGGCTGGTATGGCTACACCTTC. Its protein is CASSVAPGGWYGYTF.

This clone was detected only once. The J gene is TRBJ1-6, the V gene TRBV10-3; D is ambiguous. Per germline, CDR1 ENHRY and CDR2 SYGVKD. The CDR3 consists of 16 residues. V was clipped by 0 bases and J by 5 bases, with 11 bases between them. The CDR3 spells CAISESEWPHNSPLHF. For the CDR3, the DNA is TGTGCCATCAGTGAGTCGGAGTGGCCTCATAATTCACCCCTCCACTTT.

This clone was detected only a few times. The rearrangement uses TRBV29-1 and TRBJ2-3, with 10 nucleotides matching TRBD2. Germline CDR1 reads SQVTM; CDR2 reads ANQGSEA. V shed 7 bases and J 4 bases; nucleotides not matched to a gene: 11. CDR3 length equals 15 residues. CDR3 loop: CSAWGLAGASDTQYF. CDR3 coding DNA: TGCAGCGCCTGGGGGCTAGCGGGGGCATCAGATACGCAGTATTTT.

The gene calls are TRBV2 and TRBJ1-2; unclear D gene. CDR3 length: 12 residues. The V gene's germline CDR1 is SNHLY and CDR2 FYNNEI. Trimming took 6 bases from V and 1 from J, leaving 6 bases between them. CDR3 sequence reads: CASRADNYGYTF. In DNA, the CDR3 is TGTGCCAGCAGGGCCGATAACTATGGCTACACCTTC.

The rearrangement uses TRBV7-3 and TRBJ2-4; TRBD1 is a possible D gene (6 bases). The CDR3 consists of 12 residues. In germline, CDR1 is SGHTA, CDR2 FQGTGA. Trimming cost V 5 bases and J 7 bases, with 9 bases left between them. The CDR3 protein is CASSLDSNIQYF. Here the CDR3 DNA reads TGTGCCAGCAGCCTGGACAGTAACATTCAGTACTTC. Looking up the rest from reference TRBV7-3 and TRBJ2-4 gives the full variable domain: GAGVSQTPSNKVTEKGKYVELRCDPISGHTALYWYRQSLGQGPEFLIYFQGTGAADDSGLPNDRFFAVRPEGSVSTLKIQRTERGDSAVYLCASSLDSNIQYFGAGTRLSVL.

This chain links TRBV7-9 with TRBJ1-5; weak D call: TRBD1 (5 bases). V lost 2 bases to trimming and J lost 7 bases, with 12 bases between them. CDR1 and CDR2 (germline): SEHNR, FQNEAQ (reference sequence). The CDR3 sequence is 14 residues long. This chain's CDR3 is CASSLTVGEQPQHF. CDR3 in DNA: TGTGCCAGCAGCTTAACGGTAGGGGAACAGCCCCAGCATTTT.

Details on this clone: Distinct nucleotide sequences in the sample also encode this CDR3. The chain carries TRBV7-9 and TRBJ2-1; D not resolved. V lost 5 bases and J 5 bases, leaving 13 bases between the germline ends. CDR1 SEHNR and CDR2 FQNEAQ come from the germline V gene (reference sequence). There are 14 residues in the CDR3. The CDR3 sequence is CASSPPGGDNEQFF. The DNA of the CDR3 is TGTGCCAGCAGCCCCCCTGGTGGGGACAATGAGCAGTTCTTC.

The rearrangement uses TRBV5-4 and TRBJ2-3, with a tentative D call TRBD2 (6 bases). V lost 2 bases to trimming and J lost 2 bases, with 12 bases between them. This CDR3 has 15 amino acids. Germline V gene lookup returns CDR1 SGHNT and CDR2 YYREEE (reference sequence). The chain's CDR3 is CASSFIGTSTDTQYF. The CDR3 DNA reads TGTGCCAGCAGCTTCATAGGGACTTCCACAGATACGCAGTATTTT.

As to this clone: The junction and the germline gene differ at one end; a read error may be behind it. The chain is built from TRBV7-8 and TRBJ2-5; D is uncertain. Germline V gene data show CDR1 as SGHVS and CDR2 as FQNEAQ. The CDR3 covers 11 residues. CDR3: CASSLAIDPHF. Written as DNA, the CDR3 is TGTGCCAGCAGCTTAGCAATAGATCCCCACTTC.